This TCR beta chain was profiled in a study of identical twins. General study findings and limits: Fewer insertions characterized abundant cord blood beta clonotypes, whereas memory repertoires showed none.

Losses at the gene ends were 4 bases for V and 4 bases for J; bases not matched to a gene: 7. Germline values: CDR1 SGDLS, CDR2 YYNGEE. The CDR3 runs to 15 residues. TCRdb independently ran MiXCR on the 5' RACE reads; one entry per CDR3 protein. The sample yields about 720,000 distinct CDR3 sequences, around 8.3% seen once. There are many counts of this clonotype. The antigen is unknown. A further study also used this sample, focusing on yellow fever vaccine responses in identical twins.

This TCR derives from a woman between 18 and 30 years old in good health. The chain has TRBV9 and TRBJ2-3; TRBD2 matches at 9 bases. Material: PBMCs. The CDR3 DNA reads TGTGCCAGCAGCCTTAGCGGGGGCGGGTCAGATACGCAGTATTTT. This encodes CASSLSGGGSDTQYF.